The next 22 T cell receptor beta chains were all read from a single sample in a study of cytomegalovirus exposure and HLA in healthy donors. The PCR contained 60 Vbeta and 13 Jbeta primers. Assay used: immunoSEQ multiplex PCR; TCRdb lists only in-frame clones, some missing. This table has about 130,000 clones, 81% appearing once. The material sequenced was PBMCs. All receptors come from a man aged 18 to 30 in good health and CMV-seropositive.

About this clone itself: At one end, the junction sequence differs from germline, possibly due to a read error. This chain joins TRBV27 and TRBJ2-1; possibly TRBD2 for D (7 bases). The V gene's germline CDR1 is MNHEY and CDR2 SMNVEV (reference sequence). This CDR3 is built from 14 residues. The CDR3 coding sequence is TGCGCCACCCGGGGGGCCAGCTCCTACAATGAGCAGTTCTTC. It codes for CATRGASSYNEQFF.

This CDR3 is CASSPPRDTGTSDEQYF. The CDR3 DNA follows: TGTGCCAGCAGCCCCCCAAGGGACACCGGGACTAGCGACGAGCAGTACTTC. This sequence joins TRBV21-1 and TRBJ2-7; the tabulated D call, TRBD2, remains unverified against the DNA. TRBV21-1 is described as a pseudogene. CDR3 size: 17 residues.

V gene TRBV27 combines with J gene TRBJ1-6; tentative D call: TRBD1 (6 bases). Germline assignment: CDR1 MNHEY and CDR2 SMNVEV (reference sequence). CDR3 size: 14 residues. Deletions cut 2 bases from V and 9 bases from J, with 11 bases between. In DNA form, the CDR3 reads TGTGCCAGCAGTTTAAAGGGGGTACGTTCACCCCTCCACTTT. Encoded protein: CASSLKGVRSPLHF.

The chain recombines TRBV30 with TRBJ2-2; D may be TRBD2 (6 bases). The germline V and J ends were trimmed by 1 base and 3 bases, with 12 bases remaining between them. The CDR3 extends over 15 amino acids. The germline gives CDR1 GTSNPN, CDR2 SVGIG (reference sequence). CDR3 DNA sequence: TGTGCCTGGAGTGCTATATCTAGCGACACCGGGGAGCTGTTTTTT. It translates to CAWSAISSDTGELFF.

The chain links TRBV7-2 to TRBJ1-6, with a possible D match to TRBD1 (6 bases). Trimming stripped 1 base from V and 9 bases from J, with 13 bases between. CDR1 is SGHTA and CDR2 is FQGNSA in the germline V gene. The CDR3 sequence is 15 residues long. CDR3 sequence (DNA): TGTGCCAGCAGCTTAGATCAGGGGTTGCGTTCACCCCTCCACTTT. This sequence encodes CASSLDQGLRSPLHF. The entire variable domain, with the rest obtained from reference TRBV7-2 and TRBJ1-6, is as follows: GAGVSQSPSNKVTEKGKDVELRCDPISGHTALYWYRQSLGQGLEFLIYFQGNSAPDKSGLPSDRFSAERTGGSVSTLTIQRTQQEDSAVYLCASSLDQGLRSPLHFGNGTRLTVT.

This clone was counted only a few times. The chain joins TRBV14 to TRBJ2-4, with D perhaps matching TRBD2 (5 bases). CDR1 and CDR2 from the germline V gene are SGHDN and FVKESK. The V and J ends lost 0 bases and 9 bases respectively, with 9 bases between them. CDR3 size: 13 residues. Here the CDR3 reads CASSQDLAGIQYF. The CDR3 DNA reads as TGTGCCAGCAGCCAAGATCTAGCCGGCATTCAGTACTTC.

The chain couples TRBV4-3 to TRBJ2-7; no firm D call. Germline loops: CDR1 LGHNA, CDR2 YSLEER. The CDR3 is made up of 15 amino acids. V was shortened by 1 base and J by 1 base, with 11 bases between the two germline ends. The CDR3 DNA is TGCGCCAGCAGCCAAGGTCGTAGTAATTCCTACGAGCAGTACTTC. It specifies CASSQGRSNSYEQYF.

The V call is TRBV5-1, the J call TRBJ2-2; tentatively, D is TRBD1 (5 bases). The CDR3 is 16 amino acids. V was shortened by 6 bases and J by 6 bases, with 21 bases between the two germline ends. Germline V gene data show CDR1 as SGHRS and CDR2 as YFSETQ. DNA of the CDR3: TGCGCCAGCACCGGCACAGGAGTTATTCTCGCCGGGGAGCTGTTTTTT. Amino acid sequence: CASTGTGVILAGELFF.

This chain connects TRBV27 to TRBJ2-7; 9 bases match TRBD1. From germline, CDR1 is MNHEY and CDR2 SMNVEV (reference sequence). J lost 2 bases, V lost 6 bases, and 5 bases had no gene match. This CDR3 has 14 amino acids. The CDR3 nucleotides are TGTGCCAGCAGCCCCCGGGACAGGGCCTACGAGCAGTACTTC. It specifies CASSPRDRAYEQYF.

This clone has only a few counts. CDR3 bases: TGTGCCAGCAGCACAAATAGGGACAGGGGGCTTAAAGAGACCCAGTACTTC. Translation: CASSTNRDRGLKETQYF. The V call is TRBV21-1, the J call TRBJ2-5; TRBD1 is taken as the D call from the table, unchecked against the DNA. TRBV21-1 is listed as a pseudogene. The CDR3 has 17 residues.

This clone was counted many times. The chain employs TRBV21-1 and TRBJ1-4; the table's TRBD1 call for D was not verified on the DNA. TRBV21-1 is a pseudogene. This CDR3 contains 13 residues. In DNA, the CDR3 is TGTGCCAGCCGAGGGGACAGTAATGAAAAACTGTTTTTT. Translated, it gives CASRGDSNEKLFF.

The chain carries TRBV7-9 and TRBJ1-6, with D unresolved. Trimming pared 0 bases from V and 0 bases from J, leaving 3 bases between. This CDR3 comprises 15 residues. Per germline, CDR1 SEHNR and CDR2 FQNEAQ (reference sequence). As DNA, the CDR3 is TGTGCCAGCAGCTTAGCGAGCTCCTATAATTCACCCCTCCACTTT. Translation: CASSLASSYNSPLHF.

The J gene is TRBJ1-1, the V gene TRBV5-6, with D possibly being TRBD1 (5 bases). The CDR3 has 15 amino acids. The ends were cut back, 0 bases at V and 4 bases at J, with 13 bases in the middle. Looked up from germline, CDR1 is SGHDT and CDR2 is YYEEEE. The CDR3 spells CASSLVGREGTEAFF. CDR3 in DNA: TGTGCCAGCAGCTTGGTAGGCAGGGAGGGCACTGAAGCTTTCTTT.

V usage is TRBV19 and J usage is TRBJ2-5; 8 positions agree with TRBD2. The germline CDR1 and CDR2 sequences are LNHDA and SQIVND (reference sequence). CDR3 length: 13 residues. The ends lost 7 bases at V and 2 bases at J; junction bases unmatched: 3. The CDR3 loop is CASNPSGQETQYF. The CDR3 region has the DNA TGTGCCAGTAACCCTAGCGGGCAAGAGACCCAGTACTTC. The whole variable domain, remainder taken from reference TRBV19 and TRBJ2-5, is DGGITQSPKYLFRKEGQNVTLSCEQNLNHDAMYWYRQDPGQGLRLIYYSQIVNDFQKGDIAEGYSVSREKKESFPLTVTSAQKNPTAFYLCASNPSGQETQYFGPGTRLLVL.

This clone was observed a single time. CDR3 DNA sequence: TGTGCCAGCAGCTTAGCTGCAGGGTCCTACGAGCAGTACTTC. Residues: CASSLAAGSYEQYF. The chain has TRBV7-9 and TRBJ2-7; D possibly corresponds to TRBD1 (5 bases). CDR3 size: 14 residues. The V gene's germline CDR1 is SEHNR and CDR2 FQNEAQ (reference sequence). V lost 0 bases and J 1 base, leaving 7 bases between the germline ends.

J is TRBJ1-3 and V is TRBV11-2; unclear D gene. The CDR3 is 13 amino acids. V gave up 1 base and J gave up 9 bases, with 10 bases separating them. The germline gives CDR1 SGHAT, CDR2 FQNNGV. This chain's CDR3 is CASSLAARSTIYF. CDR3 sequence (DNA): TGTGCCAGCAGCTTAGCCGCCAGAAGCACCATATATTTT. Combining the CDR3 with reference TRBV11-2 and TRBJ1-3 gives the whole variable domain EAGVAQSPRYKIIEKRQSVAFWCNPISGHATLYWYQQILGQGPKLLIQFQNNGVVDDSQLPKDRFSAERLKGVDSTLKIQPAKLEDSAVYLCASSLAARSTIYFGEGSWLTVV.

V gene TRBV7-9 combines with J gene TRBJ1-2; tentative D call: TRBD1 (6 bases). V shed 3 bases and J shed 8 bases, with 10 bases lying between them. The CDR3 has 12 amino acids. The germline gives CDR1 SEHNR, CDR2 FQNEAQ (reference sequence). The CDR3 spells CASSFTGLGYTF. Written as DNA, the CDR3 is TGTGCCAGCAGCTTTACAGGGTTAGGCTACACCTTC.

The gene calls are TRBV27 and TRBJ1-5; TRBD1 is a possible D gene (5 bases). This CDR3 has 16 residues. V was shortened by 3 bases and J by 0 bases, with 12 bases between the two germline ends. The germline V gene has CDR1 MNHEY and CDR2 SMNVEV (reference sequence). The CDR3 loop reads CASSLSGGYSNQPQHF. The CDR3 nucleotides are TGTGCCAGCAGTTTGTCGGGGGGGTATAGCAATCAGCCCCAGCATTTT.

The chain links TRBV7-2 to TRBJ1-2; weak D call: TRBD1 (5 bases). The V and J ends lost 2 bases and 2 bases respectively, with 12 bases between them. The germline CDR1 and CDR2 sequences are SGHTA and FQGNSA. CDR3 length equals 15 residues. This CDR3 is CASSLYGQTNYGYTF. The CDR3, as DNA: TGTGCCAGCAGCTTATACGGACAAACAAACTATGGCTACACCTTC.

As for this clone: This sample also contains other DNA sequences that code for the same CDR3. The chain uses TRBV9 and TRBJ1-5; no definite D call. The CDR3 loop spans 15 amino acids. Deletions cut 0 bases from V and 0 bases from J, with 7 bases between. CDR1 and CDR2 (germline): SGDLS, YYNGEE. CDR3 in DNA: TGTGCCAGCAGCGTAGGCGGGGATAGCAATCAGCCCCAGCATTTT. It encodes CASSVGGDSNQPQHF.

The rearrangement uses TRBV4-2 and TRBJ2-7; 7 positions agree with TRBD1. The J segment lost 0 bases and the V segment lost 0 bases, leaving 5 bases of the junction unmatched. The CDR3 contains 16 residues. Looked up from germline, CDR1 is LGHNA and CDR2 is YNFKEQ. This chain's CDR3 is CASSQEYRDSSYEQYF. Here the CDR3 DNA reads TGTGCCAGCAGCCAAGAGTATCGGGACAGCTCCTACGAGCAGTACTTC.

The chain combines TRBV11-2 with TRBJ1-2; D ambiguous. With 6 bases removed from V and 7 bases from J, the gap between germline ends came to 21 bases. CDR3 length equals 15 residues. Germline CDR1 and CDR2: SGHAT and FQNNGV. The CDR3 sequence: CASRPGSGVFGGYTF. Written as DNA, the CDR3 is TGTGCCAGCAGGCCCGGAAGCGGTGTTTTTGGTGGCTACACCTTC.